These 19 T cell receptor beta chains were sequenced from one sample in a study of cytomegalovirus exposure and HLA in healthy donors. PCR used 60 Vbeta primers and 13 Jbeta primers. Using immunoSEQ multiplex PCR, the repertoire was profiled, and TCRdb retains in-frame clones only, with some absent. The sample holds some 98,000 clones, 77% seen once. Sample: PBMCs. The receptor source for this set is a female donor in good health and CMV-seronegative.

This CDR3 is CASSPRTSGNEQFF. The DNA of the CDR3 is TGTGCCAGCAGTCCCCGGACTAGCGGGAATGAGCAGTTCTTC. The chain carries TRBV2 and TRBJ2-1, with 11 bases matching TRBD2. CDR1 is SNHLY and CDR2 is FYNNEI in the germline V gene. The CDR3 extends over 14 amino acids. The V and J ends lost 5 bases and 7 bases, in that order; junction bases with no gene match: 4.

In this sample, this clone turned up a few times. This chain joins TRBV6-5 and TRBJ1-1; D unresolved. The germline V and J ends were trimmed by 6 bases and 7 bases, with 18 bases remaining between them. This CDR3 region has 14 residues. Germline V gene lookup returns CDR1 MNHEY and CDR2 SVGAGI. The CDR3 DNA is TGTGCCAGCAGCTCCGTGGCGGGGAGGAATGAAGCTTTCTTT. Translation: CASSSVAGRNEAFF.

J is TRBJ1-1 and V is TRBV5-1; 8 nucleotides match TRBD1. The CDR3 length is 13 residues. From germline, CDR1 is SGHRS and CDR2 YFSETQ. V was pared by 1 base and J by 7 bases, with 3 bases of the junction left unmatched. CDR3 DNA: TGCGCCAGCAGCTTGCAGGGGGCGATTGAAGCTTTCTTT. Protein product: CASSLQGAIEAFF.

The gene calls are TRBV28 and TRBJ2-3, with 8 bases aligning to TRBD2. CDR3 size: 15 residues. Germline-derived CDR1 and CDR2 are MDHEN and SYDVKM. Germline trimming cut 5 bases from V and 4 bases from J; bases unmatched to any gene: 8. CDR3 sequence reads: CASSPYAGGADTQYF. The CDR3 DNA reads as TGTGCCAGCAGTCCTTATGCGGGAGGAGCAGATACGCAGTATTTT.

The rearrangement links TRBV9 to TRBJ1-1; D is unresolved. In germline, CDR1 is SGDLS, CDR2 YYNGEE. This CDR3 is built from 14 residues. Trimming pared 4 bases from V and 3 bases from J, leaving 13 bases between. The DNA of the CDR3 is TGTGCCAGCAGCCCCCCTGGAGGATACACTGAAGCTTTCTTT. It encodes CASSPPGGYTEAFF.

This clone was seen only a few times. The genes are TRBV6-6 and TRBJ2-1; 8 bases are a match to TRBD1. The CDR3 totals 16 residues. The V gene end was trimmed by 0 bases and the J gene end by 5 bases; junction bases not matched to a gene: 6. CDR1 MNHNY and CDR2 SVGAGI come from the germline V gene (reference sequence). In DNA form, the CDR3 reads TGTGCCAGCAGTTACTCTTCAGGGGGCGTGGACAATGAGCAGTTCTTC. Protein product: CASSYSSGGVDNEQFF.

The sample holds a few counts of this clone. The chain recombines TRBV4-3 with TRBJ1-1; D is uncertain. V lost 4 bases and J 5 bases, leaving 14 bases between the germline ends. Germline V gene data show CDR1 as LGHNA and CDR2 as YSLEER. This CDR3 spans 14 amino acids. CDR3 in DNA: TGCGCCAGCAGCCTTGGACGGGGAACAACTGAAGCTTTCTTT. The encoded protein is CASSLGRGTTEAFF.

The chain uses TRBV7-9 and TRBJ2-7, with D hard to call. V was clipped by 1 base and J by 2 bases, with 6 bases between them. CDR1 SEHNR and CDR2 FQNEAQ come from the germline V gene (reference sequence). This CDR3 is built from 13 residues. The CDR3 sequence: CASSLGGTYEQYF. DNA of the CDR3: TGTGCCAGCAGCTTAGGAGGAACCTACGAGCAGTACTTC.

This chain joins TRBV5-1 and TRBJ1-4, with unresolved D. The length of the CDR3 is 16 residues. Trimming cost V 0 bases and J 7 bases, with 16 bases left between them. Germline values: CDR1 SGHRS, CDR2 YFSETQ. The CDR3 loop reads CASSLGQEGSGEKLFF. The CDR3 DNA reads TGCGCCAGCAGCTTGGGGCAGGAAGGGAGTGGTGAAAAACTGTTTTTT.

This sequence joins TRBV28 and TRBJ1-2; D may be TRBD1 (5 bases). Germline-derived CDR1 and CDR2 are MDHEN and SYDVKM. The germline V and J ends were trimmed by 3 bases and 4 bases, with 18 bases remaining between them. The CDR3 length is 16 residues. The CDR3 region is CASSLGLEGRVYGYTF. The CDR3 coding sequence is TGTGCCAGCAGTTTGGGGTTGGAGGGGCGCGTCTATGGCTACACCTTC.

V is TRBV2 and J is TRBJ1-1; no clear D. The CDR3 extends over 13 amino acids. V was clipped by 2 bases and J by 11 bases, with 15 bases between them. CDR1 and CDR2 from the germline V gene are SNHLY and FYNNEI. The CDR3 nucleotides are TGTGCCAGCAGTGAAACGGCCGGTGTCGGGGCTTTCTTT. This codes for CASSETAGVGAFF.

The chain has TRBV19 and TRBJ1-1; 8 nucleotides align to TRBD1. Germline-derived CDR1 and CDR2 are LNHDA and SQIVND (reference sequence). J gave up 0 bases and V 10 bases, and 10 bases lay outside the gene matches. The CDR3 spans 15 residues. CDR3 in DNA: TGTGCCACAATAGGGAGACAGGGGCTGAACACTGAAGCTTTCTTT. Translation: CATIGRQGLNTEAFF.

The CDR3 region has the DNA TGTGCCAGTAGGACTCGGGGCCAAGAGACCCAGTACTTC. This sequence encodes CASRTRGQETQYF. The chain combines TRBV27 with TRBJ2-5; TRBD2 might be the D (5 bases). From germline, CDR1 is MNHEY and CDR2 SMNVEV (reference sequence). Between the trimmed V and J ends, which lost 9 bases and 1 base, there was a span of 12 bases. There are 13 residues in the CDR3.

This chain connects TRBV6-5 to TRBJ1-1; the D gene is possibly TRBD1 (6 bases). Per germline, CDR1 MNHEY and CDR2 SVGAGI. V shed 5 bases and J shed 0 bases, with 13 bases lying between them. This CDR3 comprises 15 residues. CDR3 bases: TGTGCCAGCAGTGGCGGGGGACACGTGAACACTGAAGCTTTCTTT. Protein product: CASSGGGHVNTEAFF.

The gene calls are TRBV5-1 and TRBJ2-3, with 7 bases fitting TRBD2. V trimming: 2 bases; J trimming: 4 bases; junction bases outside the gene matches: 7. The CDR3 covers 15 residues. From germline, CDR1 is SGHRS and CDR2 YFSETQ. CDR3 in amino acids: CASSFGGGGADTQYF. Written as DNA, the CDR3 is TGCGCCAGCAGCTTCGGCGGGGGTGGGGCAGATACGCAGTATTTT.

The rearrangement joins TRBV5-1 to TRBJ2-1; TRBD2 aligns across 10 bases. Germline CDR1 and CDR2: SGHRS and YFSETQ. The CDR3 spans 12 residues. V trimming: 3 bases; J trimming: 10 bases; junction bases outside the gene matches: 1. CDR3 in amino acids: CASSSGLAEQFF. The DNA of the CDR3 is TGCGCCAGCAGCTCGGGACTAGCGGAGCAGTTCTTC.

This clone was found a few times. The chain has TRBV4-1 and TRBJ1-2, with 7 nucleotides matching TRBD1. V lost 1 base to trimming and J lost 4 bases; unmatched junction nucleotides: 15. In germline, CDR1 is MGHRA, CDR2 YSYEKL. The CDR3 extends over 18 amino acids. The CDR3 region has the DNA TGCGCCAGCAGCCAAGTTTCTTTGGCGGCAGGGGGGTCCTATGGCTACACCTTC. This gives the protein CASSQVSLAAGGSYGYTF.

The CDR3 loop is CASSLGPAWAGNTIYF. The CDR3 DNA reads TGTGCCAGCAGCTTAGGCCCAGCCTGGGCCGGAAACACCATATATTTT. The chain combines TRBV7-2 with TRBJ1-3; D is undetermined. V lost 1 base and J lost 4, with 14 bases in between. The CDR3 spans 16 residues. Germline lookup yields CDR1 SGHTA and CDR2 FQGNSA.

The DNA for the CDR3 is TGTGCCAGCAGCTTGGTCGCGCCCAGAAACACCATATATTTT. As protein: CASSLVAPRNTIYF. This chain connects TRBV5-5 to TRBJ1-3; D not certain. Germline loops: CDR1 SGHKS, CDR2 YYEKEE (reference sequence). CDR3 length: 14 amino acids. The V and J ends lost 0 bases and 5 bases respectively, with 9 bases between them.